The 3 T cell receptor beta chains listed next were all sequenced from one sample in a study of T-cell reconstitution after alpha-beta-depleted transplantation in children. Researchers prepared the TCRbeta library using unique molecular identifiers, the study reports. TCRdb ran MiXCR on the PCR reads and lists one entry per CDR3 protein. The data contain about 980,000 distinct CDR3 sequences, about 31% of them singletons. The sequencing here drew on PBMCs, mostly from graft donor cells, taken 360 days after TCRalphabeta/CD19-depleted stem cell transplant. These receptors all stem from a boy younger than two who had a stem cell transplant for SCID, so the T cells may come from the graft donor.

This clonotype was counted between two and nine times. The chain is built from TRBV12-3 or TRBV12-4 and TRBJ1-1, with TRBD1 as a possible D gene (6 bases). This CDR3 region has 15 residues. V dropped 2 bases and J dropped 3 bases, with 13 bases sitting between them. CDR3 protein: CASSLQGTGYTEAFF. CDR3 bases: TGTGCCAGCAGTTTACAGGGGACGGGGTACACTGAAGCTTTCTTT.

The V call is TRBV28, the J call TRBJ2-7; the D gene could be TRBD1 or TRBD2 (5 bases each). The CDR3 extends over 13 amino acids. The V gene lost 8 bases and the J gene lost 0 bases, with 11 bases spanning the gap. Germline V gene data show CDR1 as MDHEN and CDR2 as SYDVKM. The CDR3 reads CASGDGGSYEQYF. CDR3 bases: TGTGCCAGCGGGGACGGTGGCTCCTACGAGCAGTACTTC. Full variable domain (remainder filled in from reference TRBV28 and TRBJ2-7): DVKVTQSSRYLVKRTGEKVFLECVQDMDHENMFWYRQDPGLGLRLIYFSYDVKMKEKGDIPEGYSVSREKKERFSLILESASTNQTSMYLCASGDGGSYEQYFGPGTRLTVT.

This clonotype was seen more than once but under ten times. The chain couples TRBV3-1 to TRBJ1-1; D remains unclear. This CDR3 region has 14 residues. CDR1 LGHDT and CDR2 YNNKEL come from the germline V gene (reference sequence). Deletions cut 4 bases from V and 1 base from J, with 10 bases between. CDR3 bases: TGTGCCAGCAGCCCCACCCTGGGGAACACTGAAGCTTTCTTT. This sequence encodes CASSPTLGNTEAFF. Full variable domain (outside the CDR3, taken from reference TRBV3-1 and TRBJ1-1): DTAVSQTPKYLVTQMGNDKSIKCEQNLGHDTMYWYKQDSKKFLKIMFSYNNKELIINETVPNRFSPKSPDKAHLNLHINSLELGDSAVYFCASSPTLGNTEAFFGQGTRLTVV.